This section outlines one T cell receptor beta chain sequence together with its context. These data belong to a study of blood T cell repertoires in COVID-19. Turning to the study itself: The study drew acute and convalescent COVID-19 samples from the United States, Italy and Spain.

Profiling relied on immunoSEQ multiplex PCR, and the TCRdb table lists in-frame clones only, not all of them. The sample carries 200,000 to 250,000 clones, 75% to 90% recorded once. The germline gives CDR1 LNHDA, CDR2 SQIVND (reference sequence). The CDR3 length is 16 residues. Trimming took off 9 bases at V and 0 bases at J, with 19 bases between the two ends. The material sequenced was peripheral blood. The receptor was derived from a woman between 65 and 79 years old with active or convalescent COVID-19. The chain joins TRBV19 to TRBJ2-3, with D possibly TRBD1 on 6 matching bases. The DNA for the CDR3 is TGTGCCAGCAACCGAGGTTGGGGGCTAAGCACAGATACGCAGTATTTT. Translated, it gives CASNRGWGLSTDTQYF.